The rows below give T cell receptor beta chains drawn from one sample of a study of response to subunit inactivated influenza vaccine. TCRdb re-called the RT-PCR reads through MiXCR, storing one row per CDR3 protein. The sample contains about 700,000 distinct CDR3 sequences, around 13% of which appear only once. Sequences were derived from PBMCs from blood, sampled roughly 2 weeks before vaccination. The receptors originated from a man aged 50 to 60 who received an inactivated influenza vaccine. The CDR3 runs from the conserved cysteine through the conserved F or W. D genes are given only for firm matches. The size entry is marked missing in some rows and otherwise reads once, few, many or a size class.

abundance	v_gene	j_gene	d_gene	CDR3aa	CDR3nt
-	TRBV10-3	TRBJ2-7	TRBD2	CAIRGGLAPYEQYF	TGTGCCATCAGGGGGGGACTAGCGCCCTACGAGCAGTACTTC
many	TRBV12-3/TRBV12-4	TRBJ2-1	TRBD1	CASSPAGTGNNEQFF	TGTGCCAGCAGCCCGGCAGGGACAGGAAACAATGAGCAGTTCTTC
-	TRBV20-1	TRBJ2-5	TRBD2	CSARVAAGGLETQYF	TGCAGTGCTAGAGTCGCAGCGGGGGGGCTAGAGACCCAGTACTTC
-	TRBV20-1	TRBJ2-5	-	CSARVEQYQETQYF	TGCAGTGCCCGGGTAGAGCAGTACCAAGAGACCCAGTACTTC
few	TRBV24-1	TRBJ2-1	TRBD2	CATSSTSGRVADEQFF	TGTGCCACCAGCTCGACTAGCGGGAGAGTGGCGGATGAGCAGTTCTTC
few	TRBV28	TRBJ1-1	-	CASSAGSLMNTEAFF	TGTGCCAGCAGCGCCGGATCGCTAATGAACACTGAAGCTTTCTTT
-	TRBV20-1	TRBJ2-7	-	CSAYVADLGYEQYF	TGCAGTGCCTATGTGGCGGACTTGGGCTACGAGCAGTACTTC
-	TRBV4-2	TRBJ2-7	TRBD2	CASSQDLSSGGASYEQYF	TGTGCCAGCAGCCAAGACCTCTCTAGCGGGGGGGCTTCCTACGAGCAGTACTTC
many	TRBV3-1	TRBJ2-5	-	CASSPASGETQYF	TGTGCCAGCAGCCCAGCGAGCGGGGAGACCCAGTACTTC
few	TRBV7-3	TRBJ2-5	-	CASSLSRGETQYF	TGTGCCAGCAGCTTATCCCGAGGGGAGACCCAGTACTTC
-	TRBV6-5	TRBJ2-5	-	CASSKDRLQYF	TGTGCCAGCAGTAAAGACCGACTCCAGTACTTC
-	TRBV5-1	TRBJ1-4	-	CASSPDSGRFGKLFF	TGCGCCAGCAGCCCCGATTCGGGGAGGTTTGGAAAACTGTTTTTT
few	TRBV4-3	TRBJ1-1	-	CASSQEPTDYTEAFF	TGCGCCAGCAGCCAAGAGCCGACTGACTACACTGAAGCTTTCTTT
many	TRBV29-1	TRBJ2-2	TRBD1	CSVTGGRNTGELFF	TGCAGCGTAACAGGGGGTCGTAACACCGGGGAGCTGTTTTTT
-	TRBV2	TRBJ1-1	TRBD1	CASSIAGTDTEAFF	TGTGCCAGCAGCATAGCCGGGACAGACACTGAAGCTTTCTTT
few	TRBV29-1	TRBJ1-4	TRBD1	CSAKQGSGNEKLFF	TGCAGCGCTAAACAGGGGTCGGGTAATGAAAAACTGTTTTTT
few	TRBV5-6	TRBJ2-1	-	CASSLTFRSEQFF	TGTGCCAGCAGCTTGACCTTCCGGAGTGAGCAGTTCTTC
many	TRBV2	TRBJ2-3	TRBD2	CASGAGRVTDTQYF	TGTGCCAGCGGAGCGGGGCGTGTCACAGATACGCAGTATTTT
few	TRBV6-2/TRBV6-3	TRBJ1-5	TRBD1	CASRLQGLSNQPQHF	TGTGCCAGCAGATTACAGGGGTTGAGCAATCAGCCCCAGCATTTT
few	TRBV24-1	TRBJ2-2	TRBD1	CATSDARQGAGELFF	TGTGCCACCAGTGATGCAAGACAGGGAGCCGGGGAGCTGTTTTTT
few	TRBV2	TRBJ2-1	TRBD1	CASSQWDRDNEQFF	TGTGCCAGCAGTCAGTGGGACAGAGACAATGAGCAGTTCTTC
many	TRBV7-2	TRBJ2-5	-	CASSFLGLLYF	TGTGCCAGCAGCTTTTTGGGACTGCTGTACTTC
-	TRBV20-1	TRBJ2-3	-	CSAIKRFEDTDTQYF	TGCAGTGCTATTAAAAGGTTTGAGGACACAGATACGCAGTATTTT
-	TRBV4-3	TRBJ1-2	-	CASSPWVGAGSDYTF	TGCGCCAGCAGCCCCTGGGTCGGGGCAGGGAGTGACTACACCTTC
many	TRBV10-3	TRBJ1-5	-	CAISESLGYQPQHF	TGTGCCATCAGTGAGTCGTTGGGGTACCAGCCCCAGCATTTT
many	TRBV12-3/TRBV12-4	TRBJ2-1	TRBD1	CASSLGQVWNEQFF	TGTGCCAGCAGCCTGGGACAGGTTTGGAATGAGCAGTTCTTC
few	TRBV29-1	TRBJ2-7	-	CSVAGYEQYF	TGCAGCGTTGCTGGATACGAGCAGTACTTC
-	TRBV3-1	TRBJ1-2	-	CASSQEGLGVYGYTF	TGTGCCAGCAGCCAAGAAGGGTTGGGGGTCTATGGCTACACCTTC
-	TRBV30	TRBJ2-7	-	CAWSGSDYEQYF	TGTGCCTGGAGTGGGAGCGACTACGAGCAGTACTTC